The 19 T cell receptor beta chains given below trace back to one sample, sequenced in a study of T cells in Graves' hyperthyroidism and ophthalmopathy. TCR beta CDR3 regions were amplified from RNA transcripts. The study used the HTBI primer set for a first-round RT-PCR of the TCR CDR3. MiXCR was run by TCRdb on the multiplex PCR reads, yielding one entry per CDR3 protein. The profile covers some 400,000 distinct CDR3 sequences, with about a fifth appearing a single time and roughly 3.5% taken by the ten largest. Sequencing input: blood. The receptors derive from a woman between 18 and 29 years old with Graves' hyperthyroidism.

This clonotype came up many times. Just one base apart from a much larger clone, this may be a read error. The genes are TRBV24-1 and TRBJ2-7, with D possibly TRBD1 on 5 matching bases. This CDR3 region has 13 residues. Per germline, CDR1 KGHDR and CDR2 SFDVKD. V lost 6 bases and J lost 4, with 12 bases in between. The CDR3 bases are TGTGCCACCAGTCAAGCAGGGCGATACGAGCAGTACTTC. It specifies CATSQAGRYEQYF.

The chain recombines TRBV18 with TRBJ2-7, with 7 bases aligning to TRBD1. The germline CDR1 and CDR2 sequences are KGHSH and LQKENI. V lost 2 bases and J lost 8; bases outside the gene matches: 9. The CDR3 runs to 14 residues. The CDR3: CASSPSGQDLKQYF. The CDR3 DNA sequence: TGTGCCAGCTCACCATCAGGACAGGATCTAAAGCAGTACTTC.

This clonotype has at least ten counts. The chain carries TRBV5-1 and TRBJ2-6; TRBD1 agrees at 9 bases. Germline V gives CDR1 SGHRS, CDR2 YFSETQ. This CDR3 region has 16 residues. With 6 bases clipped from V and 1 base from J, the junction kept 5 bases outside the gene matches. As DNA, the CDR3 is TGCGCCAGCACGACAGGGGGTAGATCTGGGGCCAACGTCCTGACTTTC. It specifies CASTTGGRSGANVLTF.

This clonotype was detected ten times or more. The chain couples TRBV15 to TRBJ2-5, with 10 bases matching TRBD2. Germline V gene sequence: CDR1 LNHNV, CDR2 YYDKDF (reference sequence). V shed 7 bases, J shed 0 bases, and the junction held 8 bases outside the gene matches. This CDR3 contains 16 residues. CDR3 sequence reads: CATNSGLAEYQETQYF. CDR3 coding DNA: TGTGCCACCAATTCAGGACTAGCGGAGTACCAAGAGACCCAGTACTTC.

This sequence joins TRBV7-8 and TRBJ2-2, with 10 positions matching TRBD1. The CDR3 is 17 amino acids. CDR1 SGHVS and CDR2 FQNEAQ come from the germline V gene. Losses at the gene ends were 1 base for V and 0 bases for J; bases not matched to a gene: 2. Here the CDR3 reads CASSLVTGGANTGELFF. The CDR3 DNA sequence: TGTGCCAGCAGCTTAGTGACAGGGGGCGCGAACACCGGGGAGCTGTTTTTT.

This clonotype has a count of ten or more. V gene TRBV2 combines with J gene TRBJ1-2, with 9 bases fitting TRBD1. The CDR3 runs to 15 residues. V was clipped by 6 bases and J by 8 bases; unmatched bases: 13. In germline, CDR1 is SNHLY, CDR2 FYNNEI. The CDR3 loop is CASSVPGQGLRGYTF. The CDR3 nucleotides are TGTGCCAGCAGCGTCCCGGGACAGGGTTTACGAGGCTACACCTTC.

The chain uses TRBV12-3 or TRBV12-4 and TRBJ2-3; the D is unclear. CDR3 length: 16 residues. V was pared by 6 bases and J by 2 bases, with 18 bases between. The CDR3 DNA reads as TGTGCCAGCAGCTTGTCTCTGTCCCAACTCACAGATACGCAGTATTTT. Translated, it gives CASSLSLSQLTDTQYF.

For this clonotype: With a much larger clone just one base away, this may be a read error. The rearrangement joins TRBV30 to TRBJ1-1, with a tentative D call TRBD1 (6 bases). The CDR3 spans 13 residues. In germline, CDR1 is GTSNPN, CDR2 SVGIG (reference sequence). CDR3 sequence: CAWKGRGRTEACF. The CDR3 coding sequence is TGTGCCTGGAAGGGCAGGGGAAGGACTGAAGCTTGCTTT.

This clonotype was observed at least ten times. The rearrangement uses TRBV6-4 and TRBJ1-2, with TRBD1 matching 7 bases. CDR1 is MRHNA and CDR2 is SNTAGT in the germline V gene. Trimming at V came to 5 bases and at J to 4 bases, leaving 16 bases not matched to a gene. The CDR3 covers 17 residues. The CDR3 DNA reads as TGTGCCAGCAGTAACCGGGACAGCCCCCTCCGACTCTATGGCTACACCTTC. This translates into CASSNRDSPLRLYGYTF.

V and J are TRBV2 and TRBJ1-3, with D unclear. CDR3 length: 12 amino acids. Germline V CDR1 and CDR2: SNHLY, FYNNEI. V lost 7 bases and J 13 bases, leaving 17 bases between the germline ends. The CDR3 loop reads CASIYTPGSIYF. In DNA form, the CDR3 reads TGTGCCAGCATCTACACCCCCGGCAGTATATATTTT. The variable domain in full, with the rest retrieved from reference TRBV2 and TRBJ1-3, is EPEVTQTPSHQVTQMGQEVILRCVPISNHLYFYWYRQILGQKVEFLVSFYNNEISEKSEIFDDQFSVERPDGSNFTLKIRSTKLEDSAMYFCASIYTPGSIYFGEGSWLTVV.

The gene calls are TRBV12-3 or TRBV12-4 and TRBJ1-1; TRBD1 matches 7 bases. V lost 6 bases and J lost 3; bases outside the gene matches: 7. The CDR3 is 14 residues long. CDR3 amino acids: CASRSDRADTEAFF. The CDR3 nucleotides read TGTGCCAGCAGGTCCGACAGGGCGGACACTGAAGCTTTCTTT.

The table lists this clonotype with a count of one. This CDR3 reads CASSLGLTNQPQHF. The CDR3 DNA follows: TGTGCCAGCAGCTTAGGGCTGACTAATCAGCCCCAGCATTTT. The V and J genes are TRBV7-2 and TRBJ1-5; D unresolved. The germline V and J ends were trimmed by 1 base and 4 bases, with 8 bases remaining between them. Germline V gene sequence: CDR1 SGHTA, CDR2 FQGNSA. CDR3 size: 14 residues.

This clonotype has ten or more counts. The V call is TRBV28, the J call TRBJ1-2, with D possibly TRBD1 on 5 matching bases. V was shortened by 5 bases and J by 4 bases, with 17 bases between the two germline ends. The CDR3 length is 15 residues. Germline V CDR1 and CDR2: MDHEN, SYDVKM. The CDR3 reads CASSIGTVGLYGYTF. As DNA, the CDR3 is TGTGCCAGCAGTATAGGGACCGTCGGGCTCTATGGCTACACCTTC.

This clonotype was detected many times. CDR3 nucleotides: TGTGCCAGTAGTATAGTCGGGGGGATGGACACTGAAGCTTTCTTT. Translating gives CASSIVGGMDTEAFF. V usage is TRBV19 and J usage is TRBJ1-1, with D perhaps TRBD1 (5 bases). Germline V gene lookup returns CDR1 LNHDA and CDR2 SQIVND (reference sequence). Trimming stripped 1 base from V and 3 bases from J, with 12 bases between. The CDR3 is made up of 15 amino acids. The full variable domain, its missing parts supplied by reference TRBV19 and TRBJ1-1, is DGGITQSPKYLFRKEGQNVTLSCEQNLNHDAMYWYRQDPGQGLRLIYYSQIVNDFQKGDIAEGYSVSREKKESFPLTVTSAQKNPTAFYLCASSIVGGMDTEAFFGQGTRLTVV.

This clonotype was counted a few times. This chain joins TRBV12-3 or TRBV12-4 and TRBJ2-1, with 7 bases matching TRBD2. The CDR3 contains 14 residues. J gave up 4 bases and V 5 bases, and 5 bases lay outside the gene matches. Here the CDR3 reads CASSPERGYNEQFF. The DNA for the CDR3 is TGTGCCAGCAGTCCCGAGCGGGGATACAATGAGCAGTTCTTC.

The genes are TRBV20-1 and TRBJ1-5; D is perhaps TRBD1 (6 bases). The V end lost 4 bases, the J end lost 2 bases, and 18 bases lay between the germline ends. Per the germline V gene, CDR1 is DFQATT and CDR2 is SNEGSKA (reference sequence). The CDR3 contains 16 residues. The CDR3 is CSAKQGTFEGNQPQHF. The CDR3 region has the DNA TGCAGTGCTAAACAGGGTACTTTCGAAGGCAATCAGCCCCAGCATTTT.

This clonotype appeared many times. The chain combines TRBV6-1 with TRBJ1-2; a possible D gene is TRBD1 (5 bases). The germline V gene encodes CDR1 MNHNS and CDR2 SASEGT. This CDR3 spans 14 amino acids. Trimming pared 6 bases from V and 3 bases from J, leaving 14 bases between. As DNA, the CDR3 is TGTGCCAGCAGACCGGGACCCAGGGACTATGGCTACACCTTC. It is translated as CASRPGPRDYGYTF.

The chain uses TRBV11-3 and TRBJ1-3; no reliable D call. The CDR3 is made up of 14 amino acids. CDR1 is SGHNT, CDR2 YENEEA, per germline. V lost 1 base, J lost 4 bases, and 8 bases lay in between. The DNA of the CDR3 is TGTGCCAGCAGCTTAGGGGGAAGGGGAAACACCATATATTTT. Translating gives CASSLGGRGNTIYF.

Ten or more counts support this clonotype. The chain has TRBV5-5 and TRBJ2-7; D might be TRBD1 (6 bases). In germline, CDR1 is SGHKS, CDR2 YYEKEE (reference sequence). The CDR3 contains 16 residues. Trimming cost V 4 bases and J 5 bases, with 22 bases left between them. In DNA, the CDR3 is TGTGCCAGCAGCCGCACCGGGACACCTCTAACCGACGAGCAGTACTTC. Translated, it gives CASSRTGTPLTDEQYF.